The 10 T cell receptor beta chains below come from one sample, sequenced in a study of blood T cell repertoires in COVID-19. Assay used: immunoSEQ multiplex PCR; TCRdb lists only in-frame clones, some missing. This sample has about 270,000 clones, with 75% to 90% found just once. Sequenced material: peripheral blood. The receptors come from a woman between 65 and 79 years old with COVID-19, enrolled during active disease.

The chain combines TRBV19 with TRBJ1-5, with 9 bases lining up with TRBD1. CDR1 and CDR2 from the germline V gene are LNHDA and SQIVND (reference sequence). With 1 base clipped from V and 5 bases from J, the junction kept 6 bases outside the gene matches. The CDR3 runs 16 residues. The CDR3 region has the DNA TGTGCCAGTAGTATAGTAGGGTGGACAGGGGATCAGCCCCAGCATTTT. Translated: CASSIVGWTGDQPQHF.

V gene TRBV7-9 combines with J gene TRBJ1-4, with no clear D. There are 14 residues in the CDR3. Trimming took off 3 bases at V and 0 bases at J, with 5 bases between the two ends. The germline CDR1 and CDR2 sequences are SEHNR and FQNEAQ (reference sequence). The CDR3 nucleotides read TGTGCCAGCAGCTTTTATGCAACTAATGAAAAACTGTTTTTT. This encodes CASSFYATNEKLFF.

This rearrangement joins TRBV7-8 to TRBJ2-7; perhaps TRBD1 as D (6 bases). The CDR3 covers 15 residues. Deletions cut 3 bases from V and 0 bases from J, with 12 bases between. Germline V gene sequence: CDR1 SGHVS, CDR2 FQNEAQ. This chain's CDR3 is CASSFGGPSSYEQYF. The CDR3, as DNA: TGTGCCAGCAGCTTTGGGGGCCCCAGCTCCTACGAGCAGTACTTC.

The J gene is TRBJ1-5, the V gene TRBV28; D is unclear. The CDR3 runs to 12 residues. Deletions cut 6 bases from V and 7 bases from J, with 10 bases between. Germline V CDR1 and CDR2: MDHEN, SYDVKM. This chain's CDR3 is CASRTAPQPQHF. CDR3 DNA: TGTGCCAGCAGGACTGCCCCCCAGCCCCAGCATTTT.

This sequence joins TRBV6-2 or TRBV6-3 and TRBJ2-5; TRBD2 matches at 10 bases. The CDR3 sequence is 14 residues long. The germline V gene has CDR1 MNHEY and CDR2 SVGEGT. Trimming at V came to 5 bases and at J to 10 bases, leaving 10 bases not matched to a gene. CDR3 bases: TGTGCCAGCAGTCCCGGACTAGCGGCCACGAGCCAGTACTTC. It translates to CASSPGLAATSQYF.

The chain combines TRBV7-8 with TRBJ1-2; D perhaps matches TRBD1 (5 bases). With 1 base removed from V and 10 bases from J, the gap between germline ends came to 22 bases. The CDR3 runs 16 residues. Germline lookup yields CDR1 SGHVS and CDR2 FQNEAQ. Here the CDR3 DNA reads TGTGCCAGCAGCTTAGACCAGGGTCACTTTCCATGGCTCTACACCTTC. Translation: CASSLDQGHFPWLYTF.

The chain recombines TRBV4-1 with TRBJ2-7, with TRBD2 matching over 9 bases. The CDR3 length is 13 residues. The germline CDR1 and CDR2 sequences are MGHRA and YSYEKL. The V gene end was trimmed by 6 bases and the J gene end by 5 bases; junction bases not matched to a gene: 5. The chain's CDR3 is CASRAGGGNEQYF. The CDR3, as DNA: TGCGCCAGCAGAGCGGGGGGCGGAAACGAGCAGTACTTC.

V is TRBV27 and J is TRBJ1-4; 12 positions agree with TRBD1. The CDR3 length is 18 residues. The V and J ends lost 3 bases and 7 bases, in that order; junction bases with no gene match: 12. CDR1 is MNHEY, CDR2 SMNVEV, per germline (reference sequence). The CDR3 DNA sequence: TGTGCCAGCAGTTTCGGTGTGGGACAGGGGGCGGGAGGTGAAAAACTGTTTTTT. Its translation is CASSFGVGQGAGGEKLFF.

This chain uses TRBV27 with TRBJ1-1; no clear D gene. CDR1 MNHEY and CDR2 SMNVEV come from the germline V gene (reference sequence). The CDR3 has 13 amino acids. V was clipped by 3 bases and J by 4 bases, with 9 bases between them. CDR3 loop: CASSFRRSTEAFF. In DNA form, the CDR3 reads TGTGCCAGCAGTTTTCGGAGGAGCACTGAAGCTTTCTTT.

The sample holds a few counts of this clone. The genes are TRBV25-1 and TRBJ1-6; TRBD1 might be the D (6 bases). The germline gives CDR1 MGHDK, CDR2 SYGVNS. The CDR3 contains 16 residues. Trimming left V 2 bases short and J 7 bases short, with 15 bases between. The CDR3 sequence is CASSENRARGNSPLHF. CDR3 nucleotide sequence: TGTGCCAGCAGTGAAAACAGGGCAAGGGGAAATTCACCCCTCCACTTT. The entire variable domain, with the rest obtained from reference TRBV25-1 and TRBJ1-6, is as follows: EADIYQTPRYLVIGTGKKITLECSQTMGHDKMYWYQQDPGMELHLIHYSYGVNSTEKGDLSSESTVSRIRTEHFPLTLESARPSHTSQYLCASSENRARGNSPLHFGNGTRLTVT.